Listed below are T cell receptor beta chains from one sample, sequenced in a study of blood T cell repertoires in COVID-19. Libraries were prepared by immunoSEQ multiplex PCR; TCRdb keeps only in-frame clonotypes and omits some of them. The sample has about 64,000 clones, about 88% seen once; the top ten hold approximately 3.9%. Sequences were obtained from peripheral blood. The source is a man between 70 and 80 years old with acute or convalescent COVID-19. The CDR3 runs from the conserved cysteine through the conserved F or W. D genes are given only for firm matches. The size entry is marked missing in some rows and otherwise reads once, few, many or a size class.

v_call	j_call	d_call	clone_size	cdr3_nt	cdr3_aa
TRBV12-2	TRBJ2-5	-	-	TGTGCAAGTCGCTTTCAAGAGCCCCGGGGGGAGACCCAGTACTTC	CASRFQEPRGETQYF
TRBV6-6	TRBJ1-2	-	-	TGTGCCAGCAGCCTAGACGGTAACTATGGCTACACCTTC	CASSLDGNYGYTF
TRBV7-9	TRBJ1-6	TRBD1	-	TGTGCCAGCAGCCCACAGGGGTCCAATTCACCCCTCCACTTT	CASSPQGSNSPLHF
TRBV7-2	TRBJ2-1	TRBD2	-	TGTGCCAGCACCTCTAGCGGGGGCCCCGGGGGCAATGAGCAGTTCTTC	CASTSSGGPGGNEQFF
TRBV30	TRBJ1-3	-	-	TGTGCCTGGAGCGGAGGGTTTGGAAACACCATATATTTT	CAWSGGFGNTIYF
TRBV29-1	TRBJ2-4	-	-	TGCAGCGCCGGCGGCGGGGAGAAAAACATTCAGTACTTC	CSAGGGEKNIQYF
TRBV7-3	TRBJ2-3	TRBD2	once	TGTGCCAGCAGCTTAACGTTTAGCGGGGGGAACACAGATACGCAGTATTTT	CASSLTFSGGNTDTQYF
TRBV2	TRBJ2-1	TRBD2	-	TGTGCCAGCACCCGACTAGCGGCGAACAATGAGCAGTTCTTC	CASTRLAANNEQFF
TRBV24-1	TRBJ2-2	-	-	TGTGCCACCAGTGATTATAACGGGGCGAACACCGGGGAGCTGTTTTTT	CATSDYNGANTGELFF
TRBV7-2	TRBJ1-1	-	-	TGTGCCAGCAGCTTAGGTGTAGGGGGGGGTGGCACTGAAGCTTTCTTT	CASSLGVGGGGTEAFF
TRBV27	TRBJ2-5	TRBD2	-	TGTGCCAGCAGTTTATACCGCGGGGGGTACCAAGAGACCCAGTACTTC	CASSLYRGGYQETQYF
TRBV11-2	TRBJ2-1	-	-	TGTGCCAGCAGCTTAATCATCCTAGCGAGTGGGGGGGAGCAGTTCTTC	CASSLIILASGGEQFF
TRBV6-2/TRBV6-3	TRBJ2-7	TRBD2	once	TGTGCCAGCAGTCCGGGTAGCGCGGGGGGTCGATCGTACTACGAGCAGTACTTC	CASSPGSAGGRSYYEQYF
TRBV9	TRBJ1-6	TRBD1	-	TGTGCCAGCAGCCTAAATGGACAGGTCGATTCACCCCTCCACTTT	CASSLNGQVDSPLHF
TRBV15	TRBJ2-3	TRBD2	-	TGTGCCACCAGCAGTGGGCTCTCACTACGGGGGGGCCGGGCAGATACGCAGTATTTT	CATSSGLSLRGGRADTQYF
TRBV7-2	TRBJ2-7	TRBD1	once	TGTGCCAGCAGCCCCGGACAGGGGCAGTACTTC	CASSPGQGQYF
TRBV7-3	TRBJ2-2	TRBD1	-	TGTGCCAGCAGCGCCGGGACAGGGGGCACCGGGGAGCTGTTTTTT	CASSAGTGGTGELFF
TRBV12-3/TRBV12-4	TRBJ1-2	-	-	TGTGCCAGCAGTTTGAGACAGCTCTATGGCTACACCTTC	CASSLRQLYGYTF
TRBV4-1	TRBJ1-2	-	-	TGCGCCAGCAGCGCCGTGGGGGCAAACTATGGCTACACCTTC	CASSAVGANYGYTF
TRBV12-3/TRBV12-4	TRBJ2-7	-	-	TGTGCCAGCAGTTTTAGCCGGGACAAGCAGTACTTC	CASSFSRDKQYF
TRBV5-6	TRBJ2-7	TRBD1	-	TGTGCCAGCAGCTTGGGGACAGGGGCTTCCTACGAGCAGTACTTC	CASSLGTGASYEQYF